This T cell receptor (beta chain) was captured in a study of blood T cell repertoires in COVID-19. Turning to the study itself: Collection of acute and convalescent COVID-19 samples took place in the United States, Italy and Spain. T cells, B-cell-depleted T cells, or PBMCs supplied cDNA or gDNA.

Data came from immunoSEQ multiplex PCR; TCRdb stores just in-frame clones and leaves some out. The sample has about 470,000 clones; 75% to 90% are singletons. After removal of 7 bases from V and 6 bases from J, the junction contained 11 bases not matched to a gene. The CDR3 is made up of 15 amino acids. CDR1 is SGHRS and CDR2 is YFSETQ in the germline V gene. Cohort 3 recovery required two negative PCRs, clearance, or symptom resolution. This clone was observed a single time. The sample taken for sequencing was PBMCs or T cells enriched from blood (not recorded which). The receptor was derived from a woman aged 18-29 years who had recovered from COVID-19. This chain uses TRBV5-1 with TRBJ2-3; 10 bases line up with TRBD2. CDR3 loop: CASGLTSGDTDTQYF. Here the CDR3 DNA reads TGCGCCAGCGGACTCACTAGCGGGGATACGGATACGCAGTATTTT.